The next 32 T cell receptor beta chains were all read from a single sample in a study of PD-1 blockade in classical Hodgkin lymphoma (dated by TCRdb to 2018 to 2020). Library preparation employed the immunoSEQ multiplex PCR assay. TCRdb stores this immuneACCESS table with in-frame sequences only. Part of the clones is absent; in the studies checked, under half of the shortfall reflects unresolved V genes, and no reason is known for the rest. The sample table lists 45,000 or so clones, roughly 90% of them with a count of one. Jointly, the top ten make up about 9% of the sample. The time point label for this specimen denotes: cycle 1 day 1 (C1D1), immediately before nivolumab initiation. All trial patients had relapsed after autologous stem cell transplantation, with cohorts A, B and C differing in prior brentuximab vedotin exposure. The sequencing here drew on peripheral blood mononuclear cells (PBMCs), taken at baseline. Every receptor here comes from a human donor with classical Hodgkin lymphoma.

This chain connects TRBV5-1 to TRBJ1-5; D call uncertain. The CDR3 has 13 amino acids. Between the trimmed V and J ends, which lost 0 bases and 5 bases, there was a span of 6 bases. Germline V gene lookup returns CDR1 SGHRS and CDR2 YFSETQ. CDR3 region: CASSLGGDQPQHF. The CDR3 DNA is TGCGCCAGCAGCTTGGGAGGAGATCAGCCCCAGCATTTT.

The chain carries TRBV6-5 and TRBJ1-1; 10 positions match TRBD1. The germline gives CDR1 MNHEY, CDR2 SVGAGI. The V segment lost 6 bases and the J segment 5 bases; nucleotides outside the gene matches: 6. CDR3 length: 14 amino acids. The CDR3 DNA reads as TGTGCCAGCAGGGAGACAGGGGGCAGGACTGAAGCTTTCTTT. This encodes CASRETGGRTEAFF.

This chain joins TRBV7-3 and TRBJ2-3, with D possibly TRBD2 on 5 matching bases. Germline CDR1 reads SGHTA; CDR2 reads FQGTGA. V lost 3 bases and J 0 bases, leaving 7 bases between the germline ends. The length of the CDR3 is 14 residues. CDR3 in DNA: TGTGCCAGCAGCTTGGGAGATAGCACAGATACGCAGTATTTT. Encoded protein: CASSLGDSTDTQYF.

The V call is TRBV11-2, the J call TRBJ2-1, with D uncertain. Trimming removed 1 base from V and 2 bases from J, with 12 bases in between. The CDR3 has 16 amino acids. Per germline, CDR1 SGHAT and CDR2 FQNNGV. The CDR3: CASSLVWQVTYNEQFF. In DNA form, the CDR3 reads TGTGCCAGCAGCTTAGTTTGGCAGGTGACCTACAATGAGCAGTTCTTC.

The V gene is TRBV4-1, the J gene TRBJ2-1; 7 bases line up with TRBD2. V trimming: 5 bases; J trimming: 2 bases; junction bases outside the gene matches: 6. Per germline, CDR1 MGHRA and CDR2 YSYEKL. This CDR3 has 15 residues. The CDR3 loop is CASSSWRGTYNEQFF. As DNA, the CDR3 is TGCGCCAGCAGCAGCTGGCGGGGGACCTACAATGAGCAGTTCTTC.

The genes are TRBV19 and TRBJ2-7; possibly TRBD1 for D (5 bases). Trimming cost V 7 bases and J 3 bases, with 13 bases left between them. The germline gives CDR1 LNHDA, CDR2 SQIVND (reference sequence). The CDR3 has 13 residues. CDR3 loop: CASNGRTNYEQYF. The CDR3 DNA reads TGTGCCAGTAACGGGCGGACAAACTACGAGCAGTACTTC. Filled out from reference TRBV19 and TRBJ2-7, the complete variable domain reads DGGITQSPKYLFRKEGQNVTLSCEQNLNHDAMYWYRQDPGQGLRLIYYSQIVNDFQKGDIAEGYSVSREKKESFPLTVTSAQKNPTAFYLCASNGRTNYEQYFGPGTRLTVT.

V usage is TRBV2 and J usage is TRBJ2-3, with D hard to call. Deletions cut 8 bases from V and 0 bases from J, with 9 bases between. Germline V gene lookup returns CDR1 SNHLY and CDR2 FYNNEI. There are 13 residues in the CDR3. The CDR3 DNA is TGTGCCAGCCCCGGACCTAGCACAGATACGCAGTATTTT. It encodes CASPGPSTDTQYF.

This chain connects TRBV28 to TRBJ1-5; no clear D gene. Germline values: CDR1 MDHEN, CDR2 SYDVKM. The CDR3 totals 12 residues. The V gene lost 8 bases and the J gene lost 7 bases, with 12 bases spanning the gap. The CDR3 protein is CASGGWRQPQHF. Written as DNA, the CDR3 is TGTGCCAGCGGAGGTTGGCGACAGCCCCAGCATTTT.

The rearrangement uses TRBV19 and TRBJ1-1; tentatively, D is TRBD1 (6 bases). Germline CDR1 and CDR2: LNHDA and SQIVND (reference sequence). Deletions cut 1 base from V and 0 bases from J, with 12 bases between. This CDR3 comprises 16 residues. The CDR3: CASSIGSGTMNTEAFF. Here the CDR3 DNA reads TGTGCCAGTAGTATAGGTTCCGGGACAATGAACACTGAAGCTTTCTTT.

This clone was found once. A read error may account for a junction end that differs from germline. The rearrangement joins TRBV7-7 to TRBJ2-3; D gene unclear. The germline CDR1 and CDR2 sequences are SSHAT and FNYEAQ (reference sequence). The CDR3 is 13 residues long. CDR3 DNA: TGTGCTAGCAGCCCTCTCCAGTCCGGTACGCAGTATTTT. It is translated as CASSPLQSGTQYF.

The V call is TRBV5-4, the J call TRBJ1-2, with D possibly matching TRBD1 (6 bases). The CDR3 is 18 residues long. V shed 6 bases and J shed 0 bases, with 24 bases lying between them. The V gene's germline CDR1 is SGHNT and CDR2 YYREEE (reference sequence). The CDR3 here is CASTNRSRARGSNYGYTF. The CDR3 DNA follows: TGTGCCAGCACCAACAGGTCGCGGGCCAGGGGCTCTAACTATGGCTACACCTTC. The full variable domain, in which reference TRBV5-4 and TRBJ1-2 provide the parts outside the CDR3, is ETGVTQSPTHLIKTRGQQVTLRCSSQSGHNTVSWYQQALGQGPQFIFQYYREEENGRGNFPPRFSGLQFPNYSSELNVNALELDDSALYLCASTNRSRARGSNYGYTFGSGTRLTVV.

The chain uses TRBV4-1 and TRBJ2-2; TRBD1 agrees at 9 bases. Germline V gene sequence: CDR1 MGHRA, CDR2 YSYEKL. Germline trimming cut 4 bases from V and 5 bases from J; bases unmatched to any gene: 5. This CDR3 spans 15 amino acids. The CDR3 DNA reads TGCGCCAGCAGCCTCCCCGGGACAGGGACCGGGGAGCTGTTTTTT. It encodes CASSLPGTGTGELFF.

The J gene is TRBJ2-3, the V gene TRBV2, with D hard to call. V was pared by 2 bases and J by 2 bases, with 8 bases between. The CDR3 sequence is 14 residues long. Germline lookup yields CDR1 SNHLY and CDR2 FYNNEI. CDR3 coding DNA: TGTGCCAGCAGTGAAACGGCCTACACAGATACGCAGTATTTT. Translation gives CASSETAYTDTQYF.

This clone was observed a few times. This chain connects TRBV4-1 to TRBJ2-7; 8 bases align to TRBD1. This CDR3 has 16 amino acids. CDR1 is MGHRA and CDR2 is YSYEKL in the germline V gene. Unmatched junction bases numbered 11, after V lost 5 bases and J lost 2 bases. The CDR3, as DNA: TGCGCCAGCAGCACCGACGGCGGACAGGGCCCCTACGAGCAGTACTTC. Encoded protein: CASSTDGGQGPYEQYF.

The chain uses TRBV9 and TRBJ2-1, with D possibly called TRBD1 or TRBD2 (5 bases each). The CDR3 runs 16 residues. Germline V gene lookup returns CDR1 SGDLS and CDR2 YYNGEE. Trimming shortened V by 3 bases and J by 3 bases, and 16 bases separated the two germline ends. This chain's CDR3 is CASSGTPGPLYNEQFF. In DNA, the CDR3 is TGTGCCAGCAGCGGAACACCGGGACCTCTCTACAATGAGCAGTTCTTC.

V and J are TRBV28 and TRBJ2-7; 7 positions agree with TRBD2. Trimming cost V 5 bases and J 2 bases; bases outside gene matches: 6. Germline V gene lookup returns CDR1 MDHEN and CDR2 SYDVKM. The CDR3 is made up of 14 amino acids. The CDR3 DNA is TGTGCCAGCAGTCTCCTAGCGGTGACCTACGAGCAGTACTTC. Amino acids: CASSLLAVTYEQYF.

V usage is TRBV6-1 and J usage is TRBJ2-3; TRBD1 aligns across 9 bases. V was pared by 11 bases and J by 4 bases, with 7 bases of the junction left unmatched. The CDR3 loop spans 13 amino acids. Per the germline V gene, CDR1 is MNHNS and CDR2 is SASEGT. The CDR3 sequence: CAVWGQGSDTQYF. In DNA, the CDR3 is TGTGCCGTCTGGGGACAGGGCTCAGATACGCAGTATTTT.

The chain recombines TRBV4-1 with TRBJ1-2; TRBD1 is a possible D gene (5 bases). The CDR3 consists of 15 residues. Trimming took off 2 bases at V and 5 bases at J, with 15 bases between the two ends. Germline lookup yields CDR1 MGHRA and CDR2 YSYEKL. The CDR3 coding sequence is TGCGCCAGCAGCCAACTTCCGGGACTAGGGTATGGCTACACCTTC. Amino acid sequence: CASSQLPGLGYGYTF.

The V call is TRBV2, the J call TRBJ2-4, with TRBD2 identical over 7 bases. The CDR3 has 18 residues. Looked up from germline, CDR1 is SNHLY and CDR2 is FYNNEI. Trimming cost V 0 bases and J 0 bases; bases outside gene matches: 8. CDR3 in amino acids: CASSEASAGVVAKNIQYF. The CDR3 region has the DNA TGTGCCAGCAGTGAAGCTTCGGCGGGGGTGGTAGCCAAAAACATTCAGTACTTC.

As to this clone: One junction end does not reproduce the germline sequence, and a read error may be involved. The J gene is TRBJ2-1, the V gene TRBV11-3, with D unresolved. The CDR3 covers 13 residues. Germline V gene lookup returns CDR1 SGHNT and CDR2 YENEEA. CDR3: CASSLDLDGEQFF. The CDR3 DNA sequence: TGTGCCAGCAGCCTAGATTTGGACGGTGAGCAGTTCTTC.

The chain employs TRBV27 and TRBJ2-7; TRBD1 might be the D (5 bases). Trimming took off 2 bases at V and 4 bases at J, with 12 bases between the two ends. CDR3 length: 14 residues. Germline CDR1 and CDR2: MNHEY and SMNVEV (reference sequence). The CDR3 DNA sequence: TGTGCCAGCAGTTTAGGGGCAGGACCGTACGAGCAGTACTTC. This translates into CASSLGAGPYEQYF.

The V and J genes are TRBV4-1 and TRBJ2-4; D is perhaps TRBD1 (7 bases). Trimming took off 5 bases at V and 0 bases at J, with 17 bases between the two ends. Germline lookup yields CDR1 MGHRA and CDR2 YSYEKL. The CDR3 loop spans 17 amino acids. Here the CDR3 reads CASSSAGQTLAKNIQYF. The DNA of the CDR3 is TGCGCCAGCAGCTCCGCGGGACAGACACTAGCCAAAAACATTCAGTACTTC.

A note on this clone: One end of the junction is discordant with germline, which a read error may explain. V gene TRBV7-7 combines with J gene TRBJ2-2; the D gene is possibly TRBD1 (7 bases). Germline CDR1 and CDR2: SSHAT and FNYEAQ (reference sequence). This CDR3 region has 15 residues. The CDR3 region has the DNA TGTGCTAGCAGCGCGGGACAGACGAACACCGGGGAGCTGTTTTTT. It yields the protein CASSAGQTNTGELFF.

This chain uses TRBV27 with TRBJ2-7; 9 nucleotides agree with TRBD1. Germline trimming cut 6 bases from V and 3 bases from J; bases unmatched to any gene: 6. This CDR3 is 14 amino acids long. From germline, CDR1 is MNHEY and CDR2 SMNVEV (reference sequence). The CDR3 coding sequence is TGTGCCAGCAGGGGGACAGGGTCTTACTACGAGCAGTACTTC. Protein: CASRGTGSYYEQYF.

The V and J genes are TRBV7-8 and TRBJ2-7; no clear D. Between the trimmed V and J ends, which lost 1 base and 6 bases, there was a span of 10 bases. This CDR3 region has 13 residues. The germline gives CDR1 SGHVS, CDR2 FQNEAQ. In nucleotides, the CDR3 is TGTGCCAGCAGCTTAGTTTCCGATCGCGAGCAGTACTTC. Its translation is CASSLVSDREQYF.

This chain joins TRBV23-1 and TRBJ1-5, with 9 positions matching TRBD1. TRBV23-1 is assigned to the ORF class and has an uncertain function. This CDR3 is 14 amino acids long. V lost 8 bases and J lost 6; bases outside the gene matches: 8. The CDR3, as DNA: TGCGCCAGCCCATCACAGGGGGCAAGTCAGCCCCAGCATTTT. It codes for CASPSQGASQPQHF.

The chain carries TRBV5-1 and TRBJ2-3, with TRBD2 matching over 10 bases. J was trimmed by 1 base and V by 0 bases; bases with no gene match: 2. Germline V gives CDR1 SGHRS, CDR2 YFSETQ. This CDR3 has 16 residues. The DNA of the CDR3 is TGCGCCAGCAGCTTGGCCCTAGCGGGGGGCACAGATACGCAGTATTTT. This translates into CASSLALAGGTDTQYF.

The chain uses TRBV2 and TRBJ1-1, with a possible D match to TRBD1 (5 bases). Germline V gives CDR1 SNHLY, CDR2 FYNNEI. The CDR3 spans 15 residues. The ends were cut back, 10 bases at V and 5 bases at J, with 23 bases in the middle. CDR3 DNA: TGTGCCATCAGGATATCGGTTAGGGACGGAACTGAAGCTTTCTTT. This sequence encodes CAIRISVRDGTEAFF.

The CDR3, as DNA: TGTGCCAGCAGTTCGAGGGGGCGGGCCTACCTTTGGAATGAGCAGTTCTTC. The encoded protein is CASSSRGRAYLWNEQFF. The chain carries TRBV27 and TRBJ2-1; 7 bases fit TRBD1. V gave up 4 bases and J gave up 7 bases; unmatched junction bases: 16. This CDR3 is 17 amino acids long. CDR1 and CDR2 (germline): MNHEY, SMNVEV (reference sequence).

V gene TRBV9 combines with J gene TRBJ1-4, with D unclear. V was clipped by 2 bases and J by 6 bases, with 20 bases between them. CDR1 is SGDLS and CDR2 is YYNGEE in the germline V gene. The CDR3 consists of 17 residues. The CDR3 coding sequence is TGTGCCAGCAGCGTCGGGCAGCTGGCTGGCGGGGATGAAAAACTGTTTTTT. This encodes CASSVGQLAGGDEKLFF.

V usage is TRBV27 and J usage is TRBJ2-1; no reliable D call. This CDR3 contains 13 residues. V was cut by 3 bases and J by 7 bases, with 10 bases left in between. Germline CDR1 is MNHEY and CDR2 is SMNVEV (reference sequence). The CDR3 loop is CASSFGTINEQFF. CDR3 in DNA: TGTGCCAGCAGTTTTGGAACTATTAATGAGCAGTTCTTC.

The V call is TRBV7-3, the J call TRBJ2-5; tentatively, D is TRBD1 (6 bases). The CDR3 totals 13 residues. Trimming cost V 2 bases and J 3 bases, with 7 bases left between them. CDR1 and CDR2 from the germline V gene are SGHTA and FQGTGA. CDR3 in amino acids: CASSLGQKETQYF. In DNA form, the CDR3 reads TGTGCCAGCAGCTTAGGACAGAAAGAGACCCAGTACTTC.